This record covers a single TCR beta chain. Its specificity is not known. Measured with immunoSEQ multiplex PCR; TCRdb has only the in-frame clones, and not every one. The sample consists of tens of thousands of clones, around 74% of them appearing once. The germline V gene has CDR1 MNHNY and CDR2 SVGAGI (reference sequence). Trimming at V came to 7 bases and at J to 4 bases, leaving 9 bases not matched to a gene. The CDR3 has 16 amino acids. Before sequencing, viral peptide pools were used by the ViraFEST assay to expand antigen-specific CD4+ T cells. Culture proceeded for roughly ten days, and CD4+ T cells were then isolated. Neither prior SARS-CoV-2 infection nor positive nucleocapsid antibodies were present in the vaccine recipients. Half-medium exchanges with IL-2 medium took place on days 3 and 7. The entry originates in a study of vaccination effects on CD4 cells after COVID-19. Background on the study: Participants were vaccinated with two doses of either the BNT162b2 or mRNA-1273 vaccine.

This sample comprised CD4+ T cells from PBMCs cultured with HCoV-229E spike peptides, obtained before COVID-19 vaccination. This TCR came from a human donor who received a COVID-19 vaccine. The chain has TRBV6-6 and TRBJ2-1; 11 bases map to TRBD2. The CDR3 DNA follows: TGTGCCAGCACTCGTAGCGGGGGGGCCTTTTACAATGAGCAGTTCTTC. Its translation is CASTRSGGAFYNEQFF.